This is a list of T cell receptor beta chains from one sample in a study of blood T cell repertoires in COVID-19. Sequencing was performed with immunoSEQ multiplex PCR; in TCRdb, only in-frame clones are kept and a portion is missing. The sample includes around 72,000 clones, about 86% of them seen just once. The sample taken for sequencing was peripheral blood. Source of these receptors: an older woman with acute or convalescent COVID-19. Each CDR3 is given with its conserved first and last residue. A D gene is named only where the DNA matches it firmly. Clone size, where shown, is once, few, many, or a class for clones that have expanded.

D,J,V,size,DNA,CDR3
TRBD1,TRBJ2-1,TRBV5-1,.,TGCGCCAGCAGCTTGCAGACAGGGGTAACGAATGAGCAGTTCTTC,CASSLQTGVTNEQFF
.,TRBJ2-7,TRBV10-1,.,TGCGCCAGCAGTGAGTTATTGGACGCCAGTCGGGGCGAGCAGTACTTC,CASSELLDASRGEQYF
.,TRBJ1-5,TRBV5-1,.,TGCGCCAGCAGCTTGGGGGCCAATCAGCCCCAGCATTTT,CASSLGANQPQHF
.,TRBJ1-2,TRBV2,.,TGTGCCAGCAGTCACAGGGAGAGCTACACCTTC,CASSHRESYTF
.,TRBJ1-1,TRBV27,.,TGTGCCAGCAGTTGGGGAAGGATAGGGGGTTGGACTGAAGCTTTCTTT,CASSWGRIGGWTEAFF
.,TRBJ2-1,TRBV13,.,TGTGCCAGCAGCTTAGGCCTGGCAGGGACCTACAATGAGCAGTTCTTC,CASSLGLAGTYNEQFF
.,TRBJ1-2,TRBV3-1/TRBV3-2,.,TGTGCCAGCAGCCGCCAGGGCGTCGGCTACACCTTC,CASSRQGVGYTF
TRBD2,TRBJ2-7,TRBV20-1,.,TGCAGTGCTAGTGGGGCGGGGGACTCCTACGAGCAGTACTTC,CSASGAGDSYEQYF
.,TRBJ1-6,TRBV14,once,TGTGCCAGCAGCCAAGAAAATGGGCAGGGTATTGATTCACCCCTCCACTTT,CASSQENGQGIDSPLHF
TRBD2,TRBJ2-1,TRBV6-4,once,TGTGCCAGCAGTGAAGGTAGCGGGGGATACAATGAGCAGTTCTTC,CASSEGSGGYNEQFF
.,TRBJ2-7,TRBV18,.,TGTGCCAGCTCACCGGCAGGAATTGACGAGCAGTACTTC,CASSPAGIDEQYF
TRBD2,TRBJ2-1,TRBV5-1,once,TGCGCCAGCAGCTTGGTACAGCGGGGGTGGGACAATGAGCAGTTCTTC,CASSLVQRGWDNEQFF
TRBD1,TRBJ1-2,TRBV5-1,few,TGCGCCAGCAGCCTAGAACAGGGGAGCGGCTACACCTTC,CASSLEQGSGYTF
.,TRBJ1-4,TRBV27,.,TGTGCCAGCCCGGCCTCGCAGGGTTCCAAAAAACTGTTTTTT,CASPASQGSKKLFF
TRBD2,TRBJ2-1,TRBV6-4,few,TGTGCCAGCAGTGACACTAGCGGGGGGAATGAGCAGTTCTTC,CASSDTSGGNEQFF
TRBD1,TRBJ1-2,TRBV5-1,.,TGCGCCAGCAGCCCAGGACAGGGCTATGGCTACACCTTC,CASSPGQGYGYTF
TRBD2,TRBJ2-7,TRBV3-1/TRBV3-2,.,TGTGCCAGCAGCCGCGGACTAGCGGGCTCCTACGAGCAGTACTTC,CASSRGLAGSYEQYF
TRBD1,TRBJ1-6,TRBV3-1/TRBV3-2,.,TGTGCCAGCTCAGAGGACAGGGGGCATAATTCACCCCTCCACTTT,CASSEDRGHNSPLHF
.,TRBJ2-3,TRBV19,.,TGTGCCAGTAGTATAGCACTCTCTAGCACAGATACGCAGTATTTT,CASSIALSSTDTQYF
.,TRBJ1-2,TRBV10-3,.,TGTGCCATCAGTGAGGCTACCGGGGGTTACACCTTC,CAISEATGGYTF
.,TRBJ1-1,TRBV5-5,.,TGTGCCAGCAGCTCCGACGGGGGGACTGAAGCTTTCTTT,CASSSDGGTEAFF
.,TRBJ2-7,TRBV6-1,.,TGTGCCAGCAGTGAAAAGGTAGGACAGCAGACCTACGAGCAGTACTTC,CASSEKVGQQTYEQYF
TRBD2,TRBJ2-5,TRBV3-1/TRBV3-2,once,TGTGCCAGCAGCGTCCGGACTAGCGGGGGGACCCAGTACTTC,CASSVRTSGGTQYF
TRBD1,TRBJ1-1,TRBV7-9,.,TGTGCCAGCAGTAGTAAGACAGGGCAAGCTTTCTTT,CASSSKTGQAFF
.,TRBJ2-7,TRBV19,.,TGTGCCAGTGGCCCTGGGCGATCCTACGAGCAGTACTTC,CASGPGRSYEQYF
TRBD1,TRBJ2-1,TRBV11-1,.,TGTGCCAGCCGCTGGGACAGGGCGGAAGATGAGCAGTTCTTC,CASRWDRAEDEQFF
TRBD1,TRBJ1-1,TRBV9,.,TGTGCCAACCAGACAGGGGATACTGAAGCTTTCTTT,CANQTGDTEAFF
TRBD1,TRBJ2-2,TRBV7-9,once,TGTGCCAGCAGCCAAGGACAGGGGTTTCAGATCACCGGGGAGCTGTTTTTT,CASSQGQGFQITGELFF
TRBD1,TRBJ1-1,TRBV7-3,.,TGTGCCAGCAGCCCCAGCTCCCGGGACAGGGCTGAAGCTTTCTTT,CASSPSSRDRAEAFF
.,TRBJ1-1,TRBV3-1/TRBV3-2,.,TGTGCCAGCAGCCAAGAGAGTCTTGACACTGAAGCTTTCTTT,CASSQESLDTEAFF
TRBD2,TRBJ2-7,TRBV5-1,.,TGCGCCAGCAGCTCCGGCGGGGGGCTCTTAGAAAATGAGCAGTACTTC,CASSSGGGLLENEQYF
.,TRBJ1-4,TRBV5-1,.,TGCGCCAGCAGCTCTGGAGCAACTAATGAAAAACTGTTTTTT,CASSSGATNEKLFF
TRBD1,TRBJ1-5,TRBV29-1,once,TGCAGCGTCGGACAGGGAGGTTACAATCAGCCCCAGCATTTT,CSVGQGGYNQPQHF